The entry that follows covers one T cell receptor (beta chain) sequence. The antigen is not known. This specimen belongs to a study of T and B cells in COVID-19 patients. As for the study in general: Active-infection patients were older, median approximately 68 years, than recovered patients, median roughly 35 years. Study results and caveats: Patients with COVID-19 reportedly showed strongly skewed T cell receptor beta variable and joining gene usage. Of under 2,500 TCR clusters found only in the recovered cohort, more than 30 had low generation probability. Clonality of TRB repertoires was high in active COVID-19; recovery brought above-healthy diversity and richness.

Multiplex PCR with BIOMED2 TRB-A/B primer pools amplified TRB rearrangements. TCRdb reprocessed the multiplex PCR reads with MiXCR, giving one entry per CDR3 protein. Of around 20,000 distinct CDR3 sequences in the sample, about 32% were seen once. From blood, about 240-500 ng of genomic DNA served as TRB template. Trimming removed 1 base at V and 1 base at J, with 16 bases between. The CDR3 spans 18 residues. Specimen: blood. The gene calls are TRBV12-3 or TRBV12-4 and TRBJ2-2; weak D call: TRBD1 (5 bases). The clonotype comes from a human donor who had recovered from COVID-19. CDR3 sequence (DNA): TGTGCCAGCAGTTTAGATAGTTACAGGACGGTGAACACCGGGGAGCTGTTTTTT. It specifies CASSLDSYRTVNTGELFF.